A selection of T cell receptor beta chains follows, all from one sample in a study of blood T cell repertoires in COVID-19. Only in-frame clones appear in the TCRdb table, and some are missing; sequencing was by immunoSEQ multiplex PCR. The sample records a few hundred thousand clones, 85% to 90% being singletons. Sequenced material: peripheral blood. These receptors originate from a man aged 18 to 35 with active or convalescent COVID-19. Each CDR3 is given with its conserved first and last residue. D genes are given only for firm matches. The listing skips clone size in some rows; elsewhere it reads once, few, many or a size class.

TRBV6-1	.	15	TRBJ2-7	TRBD1	CASSEQGQGGYEQYF	TGTGCCAGCAGTGAACAAGGACAGGGAGGCTACGAGCAGTACTTC
TRBV9	.	15	TRBJ1-1	.	CASSTSTVLNTEAFF	TGTGCCAGCAGCACCTCGACAGTCCTTAACACTGAAGCTTTCTTT
TRBV2	once	16	TRBJ2-7	TRBD1	CASYRDRENMAYEQYF	TGTGCCAGCTACCGGGACAGGGAAAACATGGCCTACGAGCAGTACTTC
TRBV7-9	.	17	TRBJ2-7	.	CASSSPGGGSSSYEQYF	TGTGCCAGCAGCTCTCCTGGGGGGGGCTCCAGCTCCTACGAGCAGTACTTC
TRBV5-6	.	13	TRBJ1-5	.	CASSVDGGQPQHF	TGTGCCAGCAGCGTCGACGGAGGCCAGCCCCAGCATTTT
TRBV9	.	14	TRBJ2-5	TRBD1	CASSVRTGRETQYF	TGTGCCAGCAGCGTACGGACAGGGCGAGAGACCCAGTACTTC
TRBV27	.	15	TRBJ1-4	.	CASGLTIATNEKLFF	TGTGCCAGCGGGCTAACAATAGCAACTAATGAAAAACTGTTTTTT
TRBV19	.	14	TRBJ2-7	.	CASSSLGVSYEQYF	TGTGCCAGTAGTAGTTTAGGGGTCTCCTACGAGCAGTACTTC
TRBV3-1/TRBV3-2	.	16	TRBJ2-5	.	CASSQDAGAWGETQYF	TGTGCCAGCAGCCAAGATGCGGGGGCTTGGGGAGAGACCCAGTACTTC
TRBV28	.	15	TRBJ1-5	.	CASSRVELTHQPQHF	TGTGCCAGTTCCAGGGTCGAACTTACCCATCAGCCCCAGCATTTT
TRBV7-2	.	15	TRBJ1-3	TRBD1	CASSFLRTGGNTIYF	TGTGCCAGCAGCTTTCTCAGGACAGGGGGAAACACCATATATTTT
TRBV5-1	.	15	TRBJ1-1	.	CASSLAPGMNTEAFF	TGCGCCAGCAGCTTGGCCCCGGGGATGAACACTGAAGCTTTCTTT
TRBV11-2	.	13	TRBJ2-7	.	CASSQGEGYEQYF	TGTGCCAGCAGTCAGGGTGAAGGATACGAGCAGTACTTC
TRBV6-6	.	16	TRBJ2-7	.	CASSSPRGSIIYEQYF	TGTGCCAGCAGCAGTCCGCGGGGCTCAATAATCTACGAGCAGTACTTC
TRBV3-1/TRBV3-2	medium-sized	15	TRBJ2-7	TRBD2	CASSPIAGGRYEQYF	TGTGCCAGCAGCCCCATAGCGGGAGGTCGTTACGAGCAGTACTTC
TRBV3-1/TRBV3-2	.	12	TRBJ1-2	.	CASSLQGRGYTF	TGTGCCAGCAGTCTACAGGGTCGAGGCTACACCTTC
TRBV7-7	.	13	TRBJ2-5	TRBD1	CASSFGTEETQYF	TGTGCCAGCAGCTTCGGGACAGAAGAGACCCAGTACTTC
TRBV9	.	14	TRBJ1-2	TRBD1	CASSAYRGDYGYTF	TGTGCCAGCAGCGCCTACAGGGGGGACTATGGCTACACCTTC
TRBV5-1	few	15	TRBJ1-5	.	CASSLAPGYYQPQHF	TGCGCCAGCAGCTTGGCCCCAGGGTACTACCAGCCCCAGCATTTT
TRBV7-2	.	14	TRBJ2-7	.	CASSLGLDPYEQYF	TGTGCCAGCAGCTTAGGACTGGATCCCTACGAGCAGTACTTC
TRBV18	.	16	TRBJ1-5	TRBD1	CASSPPDRPRYQPQHF	TGTGCCAGCTCACCACCGGACAGGCCCCGGTATCAGCCCCAGCATTTT
TRBV2	.	11	TRBJ2-7	TRBD2	CASQGGYEQYF	TGTGCCAGCCAGGGAGGGTACGAGCAGTACTTC
TRBV11-2	.	14	TRBJ1-6	TRBD1	CASSRDRVNSPLHF	TGTGCCAGCAGCCGGGACAGGGTCAATTCACCCCTCCACTTT
TRBV19	.	15	TRBJ2-3	TRBD2	CASKIAGGRTDTQYF	TGTGCCAGTAAGATAGCGGGGGGCCGCACAGATACGCAGTATTTT
TRBV4-1	.	14	TRBJ2-2	TRBD2	CASSSISGTGELFF	TGCGCCAGCAGCTCAATTAGCGGGACCGGGGAGCTGTTTTTT
TRBV11-2	.	14	TRBJ2-3	TRBD1	CASTDRASTDTQYF	TGTGCCAGCACAGACAGGGCTAGCACAGATACGCAGTATTTT
TRBV30	few	13	TRBJ1-2	.	CAWSVARDNGYTF	TGTGCCTGGAGTGTAGCCAGGGATAATGGCTACACCTTC
TRBV5-1	.	14	TRBJ2-5	.	CASSLGGEGETQYF	TGCGCCAGCAGCTTGGGGGGAGAAGGGGAGACCCAGTACTTC
TRBV7-8	.	16	TRBJ1-2	.	CASSLEPAGGADGYTF	TGTGCCAGCAGCTTAGAGCCGGCGGGGGGAGCTGATGGCTACACCTTC
TRBV3-1/TRBV3-2	.	14	TRBJ1-1	.	CASTLDRQNTEAFF	TGTGCCAGCACCCTGGACAGACAGAACACTGAAGCTTTCTTT
TRBV29-1	.	16	TRBJ2-5	TRBD2	CSVERLAGGQGETQYF	TGCAGCGTTGAACGGCTAGCGGGAGGGCAAGGGGAGACCCAGTACTTC
TRBV5-6	.	19	TRBJ1-2	.	CASSLEESEEDRLNYGYTF	TGTGCCAGCAGCTTGGAGGAAAGCGAGGAGGATAGGTTGAACTATGGCTACACCTTC
TRBV6-2/TRBV6-3	.	12	TRBJ2-1	.	CASSYAPNEQFF	TGTGCCAGCAGTTACGCGCCCAATGAGCAGTTCTTC
TRBV11-2	.	15	TRBJ1-1	.	CASSSRLLLGTEAFF	TGTGCCAGCAGCTCGAGGCTCCTTCTCGGGACTGAAGCTTTCTTT
TRBV6-5	few	14	TRBJ2-5	TRBD1	CAARQGFMTETQYF	TGTGCCGCCCGACAGGGATTTATGACGGAGACCCAGTACTTC
TRBV5-1	.	17	TRBJ2-3	TRBD2	CASSLGGTSDFTDTQYF	TGCGCCAGCAGCTTGGGAGGGACTAGCGATTTCACAGATACGCAGTATTTT
TRBV5-4	.	15	TRBJ2-3	.	CASSLEDSSTDTQYF	TGTGCCAGCAGCTTGGAGGACAGTAGCACAGATACGCAGTATTTT
TRBV30	few	15	TRBJ2-2	TRBD2	CAWSRTSANTGELFF	TGTGCCTGGAGTAGGACTAGCGCCAACACCGGGGAGCTGTTTTTT
TRBV18	.	14	TRBJ2-5	TRBD2	CASSQPSGEETQYF	TGTGCCAGCTCACAGCCTAGCGGGGAAGAGACCCAGTACTTC
TRBV7-2	once	15	TRBJ2-7	TRBD2	CASSLGLAGVREQYF	TGTGCCAGCAGCTTGGGACTAGCGGGAGTGCGCGAGCAGTACTTC